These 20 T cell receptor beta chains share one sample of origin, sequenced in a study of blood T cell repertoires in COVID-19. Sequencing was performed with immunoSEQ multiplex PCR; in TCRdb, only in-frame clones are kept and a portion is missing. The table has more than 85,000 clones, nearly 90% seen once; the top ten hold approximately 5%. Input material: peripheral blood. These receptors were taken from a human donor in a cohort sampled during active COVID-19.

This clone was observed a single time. Here the CDR3 DNA reads TGTGCCAGCAGCAAAGGGGGAGGGGAAGGGACATTGACCCAGCATTTT. Residues: CASSKGGGEGTLTQHF. The chain couples TRBV21-1 to TRBJ1-5. TRBV21-1 is designated a pseudogene. This CDR3 has 16 amino acids.

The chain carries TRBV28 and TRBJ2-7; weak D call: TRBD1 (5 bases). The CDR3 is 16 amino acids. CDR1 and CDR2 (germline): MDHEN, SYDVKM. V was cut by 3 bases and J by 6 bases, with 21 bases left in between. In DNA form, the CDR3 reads TGTGCCAGCAGTTTTTATGGTCTGCAGGGAATCACCGAGCAGTACTTC. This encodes CASSFYGLQGITEQYF.

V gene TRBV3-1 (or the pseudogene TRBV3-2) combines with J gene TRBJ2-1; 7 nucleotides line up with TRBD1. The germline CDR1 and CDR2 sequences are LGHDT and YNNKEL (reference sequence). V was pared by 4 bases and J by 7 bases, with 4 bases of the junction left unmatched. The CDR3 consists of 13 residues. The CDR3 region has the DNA TGTGCCAGCAGCCGCGACAGGGTGAATGAGCAGTTCTTC. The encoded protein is CASSRDRVNEQFF.

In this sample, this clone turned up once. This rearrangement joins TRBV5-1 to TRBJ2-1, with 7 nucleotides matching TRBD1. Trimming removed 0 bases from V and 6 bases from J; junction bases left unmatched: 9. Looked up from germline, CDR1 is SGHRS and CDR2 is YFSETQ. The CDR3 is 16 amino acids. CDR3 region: CASSLDGTVLSNEQFF. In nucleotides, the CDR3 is TGCGCCAGCAGCTTGGACGGGACAGTTTTATCCAATGAGCAGTTCTTC.

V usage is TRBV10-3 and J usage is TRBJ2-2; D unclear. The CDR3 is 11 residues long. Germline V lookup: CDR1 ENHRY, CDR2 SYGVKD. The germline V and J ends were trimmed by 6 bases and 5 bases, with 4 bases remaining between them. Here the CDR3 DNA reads TGTGCCATCAGCTCTACCGGGGAGCTGTTTTTT. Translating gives CAISSTGELFF.

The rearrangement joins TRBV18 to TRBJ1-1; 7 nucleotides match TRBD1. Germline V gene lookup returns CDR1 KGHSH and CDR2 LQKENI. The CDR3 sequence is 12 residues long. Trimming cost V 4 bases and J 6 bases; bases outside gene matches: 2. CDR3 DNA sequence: TGTGCCAGCTCACTTACAGGGGCTGAAGCTTTCTTT. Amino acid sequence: CASSLTGAEAFF.

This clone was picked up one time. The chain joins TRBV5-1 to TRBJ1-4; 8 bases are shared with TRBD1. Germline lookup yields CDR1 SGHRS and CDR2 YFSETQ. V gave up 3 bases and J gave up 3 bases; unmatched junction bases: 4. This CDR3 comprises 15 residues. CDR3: CASSYQGAANEKLFF. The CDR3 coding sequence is TGCGCCAGCAGCTACCAGGGGGCTGCTAATGAAAAACTGTTTTTT.

The CDR3: CASSLGVAALYNEQFF. DNA for the CDR3: TGTGCCAGCAGCTTAGGTGTAGCGGCCCTCTACAATGAGCAGTTCTTC. The J gene is TRBJ2-1, the V gene TRBV13; D may be TRBD2 (6 bases). Trimming took off 0 bases at V and 3 bases at J, with 12 bases between the two ends. CDR3 size: 16 residues. Germline lookup yields CDR1 PRHDT and CDR2 FYEKMQ (reference sequence).

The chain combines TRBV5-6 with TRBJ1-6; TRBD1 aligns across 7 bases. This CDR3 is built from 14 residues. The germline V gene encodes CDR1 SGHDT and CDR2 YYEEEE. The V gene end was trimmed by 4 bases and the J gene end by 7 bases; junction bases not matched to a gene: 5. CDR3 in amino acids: CASSPGTENSPLHF. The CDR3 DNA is TGTGCCAGCAGCCCCGGGACAGAAAATTCACCCCTCCACTTT.

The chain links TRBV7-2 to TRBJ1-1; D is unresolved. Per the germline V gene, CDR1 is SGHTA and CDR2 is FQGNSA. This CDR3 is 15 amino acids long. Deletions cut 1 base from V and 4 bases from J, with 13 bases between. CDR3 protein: CASSLDPPPSTEAFF. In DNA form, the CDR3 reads TGTGCCAGCAGCTTAGACCCCCCTCCGAGCACTGAAGCTTTCTTT. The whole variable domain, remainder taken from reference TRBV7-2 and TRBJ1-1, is GAGVSQSPSNKVTEKGKDVELRCDPISGHTALYWYRQSLGQGLEFLIYFQGNSAPDKSGLPSDRFSAERTGGSVSTLTIQRTQQEDSAVYLCASSLDPPPSTEAFFGQGTRLTVV.

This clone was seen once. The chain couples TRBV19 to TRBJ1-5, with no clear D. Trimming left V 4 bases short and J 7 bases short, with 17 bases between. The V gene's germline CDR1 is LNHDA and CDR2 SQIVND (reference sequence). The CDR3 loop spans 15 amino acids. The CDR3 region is CASSNPRGRRQPQHF. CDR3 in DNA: TGTGCCAGTAGTAACCCCCGCGGCAGGAGGCAGCCCCAGCATTTT.

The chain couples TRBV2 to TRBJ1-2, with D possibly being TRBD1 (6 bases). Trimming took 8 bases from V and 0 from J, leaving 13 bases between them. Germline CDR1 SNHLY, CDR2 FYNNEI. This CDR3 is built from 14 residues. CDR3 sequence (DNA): TGTGCCAGCCCCGGGACAACCTCTAACTATGGCTACACCTTC. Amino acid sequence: CASPGTTSNYGYTF. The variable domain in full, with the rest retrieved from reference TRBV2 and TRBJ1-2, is EPEVTQTPSHQVTQMGQEVILRCVPISNHLYFYWYRQILGQKVEFLVSFYNNEISEKSEIFDDQFSVERPDGSNFTLKIRSTKLEDSAMYFCASPGTTSNYGYTFGSGTRLTVV.

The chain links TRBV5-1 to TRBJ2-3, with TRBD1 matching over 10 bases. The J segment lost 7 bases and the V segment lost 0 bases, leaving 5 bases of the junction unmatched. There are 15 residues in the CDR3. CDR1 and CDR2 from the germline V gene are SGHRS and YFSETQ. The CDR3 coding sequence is TGCGCCAGCAGCTTGGAGGGACAGGGGACTAATACGCAGTATTTT. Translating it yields CASSLEGQGTNTQYF.

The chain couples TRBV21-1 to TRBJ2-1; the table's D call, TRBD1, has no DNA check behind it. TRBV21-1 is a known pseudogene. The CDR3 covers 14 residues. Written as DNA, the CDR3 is TGTGCCAGCGGAGGACAGGGGCCCTACAATGAGCAGTTCTTC. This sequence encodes CASGGQGPYNEQFF.

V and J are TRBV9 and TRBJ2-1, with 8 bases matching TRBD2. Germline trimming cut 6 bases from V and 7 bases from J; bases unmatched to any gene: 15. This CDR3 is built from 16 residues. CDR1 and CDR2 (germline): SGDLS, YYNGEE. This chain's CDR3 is CASNQRAGAVLNEQFF. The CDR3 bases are TGTGCCAGCAACCAAAGAGCGGGAGCGGTGTTGAATGAGCAGTTCTTC. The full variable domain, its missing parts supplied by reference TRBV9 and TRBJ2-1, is DSGVTQTPKHLITATGQRVTLRCSPRSGDLSVYWYQQSLDQGLQFLIQYYNGEERAKGNILERFSAQQFPDLHSELNLSSLELGDSALYFCASNQRAGAVLNEQFFGPGTRLTVL.

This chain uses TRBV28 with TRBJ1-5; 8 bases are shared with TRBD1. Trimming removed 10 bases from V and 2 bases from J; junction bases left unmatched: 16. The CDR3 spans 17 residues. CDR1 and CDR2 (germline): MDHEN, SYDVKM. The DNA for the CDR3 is TGTGCCACTAGCTCCCCCACAGGGGGAGACGGCAATCAGCCCCAGCATTTT. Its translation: CATSSPTGGDGNQPQHF. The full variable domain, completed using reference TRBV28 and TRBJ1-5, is DVKVTQSSRYLVKRTGEKVFLECVQDMDHENMFWYRQDPGLGLRLIYFSYDVKMKEKGDIPEGYSVSREKKERFSLILESASTNQTSMYLCATSSPTGGDGNQPQHFGDGTRLSIL.

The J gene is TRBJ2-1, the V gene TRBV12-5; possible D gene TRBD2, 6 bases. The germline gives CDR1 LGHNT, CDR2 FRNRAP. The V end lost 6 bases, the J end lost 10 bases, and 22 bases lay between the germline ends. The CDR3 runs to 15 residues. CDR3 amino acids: CASGGRGGGAKEQFF. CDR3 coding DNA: TGTGCTAGTGGGGGCCGGGGCGGAGGGGCCAAGGAGCAGTTCTTC.

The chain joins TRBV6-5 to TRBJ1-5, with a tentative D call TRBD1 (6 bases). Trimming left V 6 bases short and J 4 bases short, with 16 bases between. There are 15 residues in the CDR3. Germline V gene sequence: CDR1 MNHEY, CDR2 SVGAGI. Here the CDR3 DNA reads TGTGCCAGCAGCCCCTGGGAGAGGGGGAATCAGCCCCAGCATTTT. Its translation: CASSPWERGNQPQHF.

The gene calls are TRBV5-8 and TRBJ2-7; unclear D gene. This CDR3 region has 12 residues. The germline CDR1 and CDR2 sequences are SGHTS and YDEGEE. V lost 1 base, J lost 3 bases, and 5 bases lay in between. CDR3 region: CASSLYSYEQYF. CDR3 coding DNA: TGTGCCAGCAGCTTGTACAGCTACGAGCAGTACTTC.

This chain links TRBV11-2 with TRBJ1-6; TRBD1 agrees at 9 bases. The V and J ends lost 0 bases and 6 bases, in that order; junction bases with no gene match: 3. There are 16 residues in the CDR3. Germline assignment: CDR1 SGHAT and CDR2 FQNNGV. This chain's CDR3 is CASSLEGTGTNSPLHF. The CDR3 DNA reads TGTGCCAGCAGCTTAGAAGGGACAGGGACTAATTCACCCCTCCACTTT. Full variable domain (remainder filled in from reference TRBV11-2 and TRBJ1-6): EAGVAQSPRYKIIEKRQSVAFWCNPISGHATLYWYQQILGQGPKLLIQFQNNGVVDDSQLPKDRFSAERLKGVDSTLKIQPAKLEDSAVYLCASSLEGTGTNSPLHFGNGTRLTVT.